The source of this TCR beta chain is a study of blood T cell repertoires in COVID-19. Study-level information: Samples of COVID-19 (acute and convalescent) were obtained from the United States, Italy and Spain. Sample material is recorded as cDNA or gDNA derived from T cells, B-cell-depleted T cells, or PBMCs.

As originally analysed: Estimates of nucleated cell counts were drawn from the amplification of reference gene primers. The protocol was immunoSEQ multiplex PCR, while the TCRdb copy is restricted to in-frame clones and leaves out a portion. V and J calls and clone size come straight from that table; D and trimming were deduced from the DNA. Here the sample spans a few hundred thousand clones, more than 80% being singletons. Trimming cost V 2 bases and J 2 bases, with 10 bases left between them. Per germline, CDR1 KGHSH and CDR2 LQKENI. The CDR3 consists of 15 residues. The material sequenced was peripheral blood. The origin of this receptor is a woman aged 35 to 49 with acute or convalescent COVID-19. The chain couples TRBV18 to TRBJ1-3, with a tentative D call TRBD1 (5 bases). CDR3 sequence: CASSPYGQTGNTIYF. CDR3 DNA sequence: TGTGCCAGCTCACCATACGGACAAACTGGAAACACCATATATTTT.